Below are 25 T cell receptor beta chains sequenced from a single sample in a study of T-cell reconstitution after alpha-beta-depleted transplantation in children. A library of TCRbeta sequences, prepared with unique molecular identifiers, was generated. TCRdb re-called the PCR reads through MiXCR, storing one row per CDR3 protein. The data contain fewer than 250,000 distinct CDR3 sequences, approximately 19% of them singletons. This sample comprised PBMCs, mostly from graft donor cells, obtained 360 days after TCRalphabeta/CD19-depleted stem cell transplant. Receptors originate from a male patient under 10 years old who had a stem cell transplant for acute lymphoblastic leukemia, so the T cells may come from the graft donor.

The chain carries TRBV10-3 and TRBJ2-3, with D unresolved. The CDR3 is made up of 14 amino acids. Germline CDR1 is ENHRY and CDR2 is SYGVKD. The V end lost 5 bases, the J end lost 5 bases, and 14 bases lay between the germline ends. The CDR3 loop reads CAISWISGVDTQYF. In nucleotides, the CDR3 is TGTGCCATCAGTTGGATATCTGGTGTAGATACGCAGTATTTT.

This clonotype was counted only a few times. The chain uses TRBV9 and TRBJ2-7; the match to TRBD1 covers 7 bases. The CDR3 consists of 14 residues. The V gene's germline CDR1 is SGDLS and CDR2 YYNGEE. V lost 2 bases to trimming and J lost 0 bases; unmatched junction nucleotides: 2. In nucleotides, the CDR3 is TGTGCCAGCAGCGTGGGACAGAGCTCCTACGAGCAGTACTTC. Its protein is CASSVGQSSYEQYF. Looking up the rest from reference TRBV9 and TRBJ2-7 gives the full variable domain: DSGVTQTPKHLITATGQRVTLRCSPRSGDLSVYWYQQSLDQGLQFLIQYYNGEERAKGNILERFSAQQFPDLHSELNLSSLELGDSALYFCASSVGQSSYEQYFGPGTRLTVT.

The CDR3 region is CASSLMDSVTEAFF. The CDR3 coding sequence is TGTGCCAGCAGTTTAATGGACTCAGTCACTGAAGCTTTCTTT. J is TRBJ1-1 and V is TRBV12-3 or TRBV12-4; no reliable D call. This CDR3 region has 14 residues. Trimming removed 2 bases from V and 4 bases from J, with 11 bases in between.

The gene calls are TRBV5-1 and TRBJ1-4; 7 nucleotides match TRBD1. The V gene end was trimmed by 1 base and the J gene end by 8 bases; junction bases not matched to a gene: 8. Germline loops: CDR1 SGHRS, CDR2 YFSETQ. CDR3 length: 15 residues. In nucleotides, the CDR3 is TGCGCCAGCAGCTTGCAGACAGGGACCACCGAAAAACTGTTTTTT. Its protein product is CASSLQTGTTEKLFF.

This clonotype has only a few counts. The rearrangement links TRBV12-3 or TRBV12-4 to TRBJ1-2, with D hard to call. There are 13 residues in the CDR3. Trimming cost V 1 base and J 3 bases, with 6 bases left between them. The CDR3 nucleotides read TGTGCCAGCAGTTTAGACACCTACTATGGCTACACCTTC. Translated, it gives CASSLDTYYGYTF.

This clonotype came up a few times. DNA for the CDR3: TGTGCCAGCAGTTTCCTCCTGGGTCTCTCTGGGGCCAACGTCCTGACTTTC. Translation: CASSFLLGLSGANVLTF. This sequence joins TRBV28 and TRBJ2-6, with D uncertain. This CDR3 comprises 17 residues. CDR1 and CDR2 (germline): MDHEN, SYDVKM. V lost 3 bases and J lost 0, with 12 bases in between. The full variable domain, rest sourced from reference TRBV28 and TRBJ2-6, is DVKVTQSSRYLVKRTGEKVFLECVQDMDHENMFWYRQDPGLGLRLIYFSYDVKMKEKGDIPEGYSVSREKKERFSLILESASTNQTSMYLCASSFLLGLSGANVLTFGAGSRLTVL.

This clonotype was found a few times. This chain uses TRBV30 with TRBJ2-1; D gene ambiguous. The CDR3 runs to 11 residues. Looked up from germline, CDR1 is GTSNPN and CDR2 is SVGIG (reference sequence). Trimming cost V 0 bases and J 13 bases, with 10 bases left between them. The CDR3 reads CAWSVLGNQFF. DNA of the CDR3: TGTGCCTGGAGTGTTTTAGGAAATCAGTTCTTC. Full variable domain (missing parts from reference TRBV30 and TRBJ2-1): SQTIHQWPATLVQPVGSPLSLECTVEGTSNPNLYWYRQAAGRGLQLLFYSVGIGQISSEVPQNLSASRPQDRQFILSSKKLLLSDSGFYLCAWSVLGNQFFGPGTRLTVL.

The V call is TRBV14, the J call TRBJ2-3, with D unresolved. In germline, CDR1 is SGHDN, CDR2 FVKESK. V was pared by 2 bases and J by 2 bases, with 5 bases between. This CDR3 region has 13 residues. CDR3 sequence reads: CASSQQNTDTQYF. The DNA for the CDR3 is TGTGCCAGCAGCCAACAGAACACAGATACGCAGTATTTT.

The V call is TRBV7-2, the J call TRBJ2-7, with TRBD2 identical over 11 bases. Germline CDR1 is SGHTA and CDR2 is FQGNSA. The V segment lost 1 base and the J segment 7 bases; nucleotides outside the gene matches: 0. This CDR3 region has 13 residues. This CDR3 reads CASSLGTSGEQYF. The CDR3 nucleotides are TGTGCCAGCAGCTTAGGGACTAGCGGGGAGCAGTACTTC. Using reference TRBV7-2 and TRBJ2-7 for the parts outside the CDR3, the full variable domain is GAGVSQSPSNKVTEKGKDVELRCDPISGHTALYWYRQSLGQGLEFLIYFQGNSAPDKSGLPSDRFSAERTGGSVSTLTIQRTQQEDSAVYLCASSLGTSGEQYFGPGTRLTVT.

This clonotype was seen a few times. The chain uses TRBV6-1 and TRBJ2-5, with D perhaps given as TRBD1 or TRBD2 (5 bases each). V lost 4 bases to trimming and J lost 0 bases, with 12 bases between them. Germline V CDR1 and CDR2: MNHNS, SASEGT. This CDR3 is 15 amino acids long. In DNA form, the CDR3 reads TGTGCCAGCAGTGGGGGGTGGGGGTACCAAGAGACCCAGTACTTC. This sequence encodes CASSGGWGYQETQYF.

This chain uses TRBV9 with TRBJ1-1; TRBD1 matches at 7 bases. The CDR3 length is 16 residues. Germline CDR1 is SGDLS and CDR2 is YYNGEE. The ends lost 0 bases at V and 1 base at J; junction bases unmatched: 6. CDR3 loop: CASSVARGRRNTEAFF. The CDR3 nucleotides are TGTGCCAGCAGCGTAGCGAGGGGGCGCCGGAACACTGAAGCTTTCTTT.

The chain has TRBV7-8 and TRBJ2-7; tentative D call: TRBD1 (5 bases). The germline gives CDR1 SGHVS, CDR2 FQNEAQ. The CDR3 covers 16 residues. V lost 1 base, J lost 1 base, and 14 bases lay in between. CDR3 coding DNA: TGTGCCAGCAGCTTAGAGGATCGGACAACATCCTACGAGCAGTACTTC. Translating it yields CASSLEDRTTSYEQYF. The whole variable domain, filled in from reference TRBV7-8 and TRBJ2-7, reads GAGVSQSPRYKVAKRGQDVALRCDPISGHVSLFWYQQALGQGPEFLTYFQNEAQLDKSGLPSDRFFAERPEGSVSTLKIQRTQQEDSAVYLCASSLEDRTTSYEQYFGPGTRLTVT.

This clonotype has ten or more counts. The V gene is TRBV7-2, the J gene TRBJ2-5; tentative D call: TRBD1 (6 bases). The germline gives CDR1 SGHTA, CDR2 FQGNSA. The CDR3 totals 14 residues. With 2 bases removed from V and 5 bases from J, the gap between germline ends came to 12 bases. CDR3 region: CASSLNSGGETQYF. For the CDR3, the DNA is TGTGCCAGCAGCTTAAATAGTGGGGGCGAGACCCAGTACTTC.

This clonotype occurred many times. The chain combines TRBV29-1 with TRBJ2-1; 9 positions match TRBD2. This CDR3 region has 12 residues. V dropped 6 bases and J dropped 10; count of bases not matched to a gene: 7. In germline, CDR1 is SQVTM, CDR2 ANQGSEA. Here the CDR3 reads CSVDKLAGEQFF. Written as DNA, the CDR3 is TGCAGCGTCGACAAACTAGCGGGCGAGCAGTTCTTC.

CDR3 protein: CAVEQGARGYTF. In DNA form, the CDR3 reads TGTGCCGTAGAACAGGGGGCGCGTGGCTACACCTTC. V usage is TRBV2 and J usage is TRBJ1-2, with 9 bases that match TRBD1. The germline V gene has CDR1 SNHLY and CDR2 FYNNEI. Trimming took 11 bases from V and 7 from J; bases not matched to a gene: 8. The CDR3 runs to 12 residues.

The chain uses TRBV30 and TRBJ1-6, with D tentatively TRBD1 (6 bases). The ends were cut back, 2 bases at V and 9 bases at J, with 14 bases in the middle. Germline V gene sequence: CDR1 GTSNPN, CDR2 SVGIG (reference sequence). This CDR3 is 14 amino acids long. The CDR3 sequence is CAWSPATRGSPLHF. CDR3 nucleotides: TGTGCCTGGAGTCCAGCGACCAGGGGTTCACCCCTCCACTTT.

This chain joins TRBV5-1 and TRBJ2-4; a weak D match, TRBD2 (5 bases). V was cut by 0 bases and J by 8 bases, with 9 bases left in between. CDR3 length equals 13 residues. Germline CDR1 reads SGHRS; CDR2 reads YFSETQ. CDR3 nucleotide sequence: TGCGCCAGCAGCTTGGGTCTGGGAGACATTCAGTACTTC. Amino acid sequence: CASSLGLGDIQYF.

The DNA of the CDR3 is TGCGCCAGCAGAGAGCGTTGGGGGCCCTCCTACAATGAGCAGTTCTTC. It is translated as CASRERWGPSYNEQFF. The chain joins TRBV10-2 to TRBJ2-1; D is possibly TRBD1 (6 bases). In germline, CDR1 is WSHSY, CDR2 SAAADI. CDR3 length: 16 residues. The V and J ends lost 6 bases and 0 bases respectively, with 15 bases between them.

This clonotype has a handful of counts. The chain couples TRBV7-2 to TRBJ2-7; 10 nucleotides match TRBD1. CDR1 is SGHTA and CDR2 is FQGNSA in the germline V gene. V lost 6 bases and J lost 4; bases outside the gene matches: 9. The CDR3 covers 15 residues. The CDR3 is CASSYLPGQGYEQYF. In nucleotides, the CDR3 is TGTGCCAGCAGTTACCTCCCGGGACAGGGGTACGAGCAGTACTTC.

This chain links TRBV6-1 with TRBJ2-7; D is unclear. This CDR3 has 13 amino acids. Germline lookup yields CDR1 MNHNS and CDR2 SASEGT. Trimming took off 6 bases at V and 2 bases at J, with 11 bases between the two ends. The DNA for the CDR3 is TGTGCCAGCAGCCCCCCGCCCCCCTACGAGCAGTACTTC. As protein: CASSPPPPYEQYF.

This clonotype was seen a handful of times. This chain joins TRBV12-3 or TRBV12-4 and TRBJ1-2, with 7 positions matching TRBD1. There are 15 residues in the CDR3. With 4 bases clipped from V and 8 bases from J, the junction kept 13 bases outside the gene matches. CDR3 sequence: CASSSGRTGRNGYTF. DNA of the CDR3: TGTGCCAGCAGTTCCGGTCGGACAGGTCGGAACGGCTACACCTTC.

This chain connects TRBV7-2 to TRBJ2-7; 8 bases are a match to TRBD1. Trimming took 8 bases from V and 3 from J; bases not matched to a gene: 9. The CDR3 is 14 residues long. Germline V gives CDR1 SGHTA, CDR2 FQGNSA. CDR3 amino acids: CASHRTGRHYEQYF. DNA for the CDR3: TGTGCCAGCCACAGGACAGGGCGACACTACGAGCAGTACTTC. The full variable domain, its missing parts supplied by reference TRBV7-2 and TRBJ2-7, is GAGVSQSPSNKVTEKGKDVELRCDPISGHTALYWYRQSLGQGLEFLIYFQGNSAPDKSGLPSDRFSAERTGGSVSTLTIQRTQQEDSAVYLCASHRTGRHYEQYFGPGTRLTVT.

The chain has TRBV4-2 and TRBJ2-2; D unresolved. Per the germline V gene, CDR1 is LGHNA and CDR2 is YNFKEQ. Deletions cut 4 bases from V and 2 bases from J, with 20 bases between. CDR3 length equals 18 residues. CDR3 region: CASSPRGSQKLNTGELFF. CDR3 coding DNA: TGTGCCAGCAGCCCCCGCGGAAGTCAGAAGTTAAACACCGGGGAGCTGTTTTTT.

In this sample, this clonotype turned up a few times. The J gene is TRBJ2-3, the V gene TRBV5-1; no firm D call. V lost 0 bases and J 6 bases, leaving 20 bases between the germline ends. This CDR3 region has 17 residues. Germline CDR1 reads SGHRS; CDR2 reads YFSETQ. CDR3 sequence reads: CASSLAVLSSTEDTQYF. The CDR3 DNA reads as TGCGCCAGCAGCTTGGCGGTCCTAAGTAGTACGGAGGATACGCAGTATTTT.

This chain uses TRBV5-1 with TRBJ2-7; D unresolved. V was pared by 0 bases and J by 5 bases, with 15 bases between. Germline lookup yields CDR1 SGHRS and CDR2 YFSETQ. The CDR3 runs 15 residues. The CDR3 nucleotides are TGCGCCAGCAGCTTGGAGGGCAGTTTTTTCGACGAGCAGTACTTC. It yields the protein CASSLEGSFFDEQYF.